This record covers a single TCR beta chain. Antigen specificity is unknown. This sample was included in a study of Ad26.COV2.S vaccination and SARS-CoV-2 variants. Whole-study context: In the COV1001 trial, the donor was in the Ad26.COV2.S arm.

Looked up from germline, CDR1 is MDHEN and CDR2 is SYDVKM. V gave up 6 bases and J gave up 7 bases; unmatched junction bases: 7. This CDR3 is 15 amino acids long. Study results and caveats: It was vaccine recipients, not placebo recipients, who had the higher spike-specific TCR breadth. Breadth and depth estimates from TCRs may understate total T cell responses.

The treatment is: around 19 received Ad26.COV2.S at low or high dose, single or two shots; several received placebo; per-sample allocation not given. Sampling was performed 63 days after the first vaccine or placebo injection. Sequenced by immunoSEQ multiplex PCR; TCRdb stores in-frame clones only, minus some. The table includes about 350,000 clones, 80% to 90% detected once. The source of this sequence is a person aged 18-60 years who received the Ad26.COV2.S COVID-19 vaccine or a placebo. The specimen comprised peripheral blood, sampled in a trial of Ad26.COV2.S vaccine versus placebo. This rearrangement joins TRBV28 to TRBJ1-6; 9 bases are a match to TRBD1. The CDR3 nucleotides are TGTGCCAGCAGCACATCGACAGGGGGAAATTCACCCCTCCACTTT. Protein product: CASSTSTGGNSPLHF.